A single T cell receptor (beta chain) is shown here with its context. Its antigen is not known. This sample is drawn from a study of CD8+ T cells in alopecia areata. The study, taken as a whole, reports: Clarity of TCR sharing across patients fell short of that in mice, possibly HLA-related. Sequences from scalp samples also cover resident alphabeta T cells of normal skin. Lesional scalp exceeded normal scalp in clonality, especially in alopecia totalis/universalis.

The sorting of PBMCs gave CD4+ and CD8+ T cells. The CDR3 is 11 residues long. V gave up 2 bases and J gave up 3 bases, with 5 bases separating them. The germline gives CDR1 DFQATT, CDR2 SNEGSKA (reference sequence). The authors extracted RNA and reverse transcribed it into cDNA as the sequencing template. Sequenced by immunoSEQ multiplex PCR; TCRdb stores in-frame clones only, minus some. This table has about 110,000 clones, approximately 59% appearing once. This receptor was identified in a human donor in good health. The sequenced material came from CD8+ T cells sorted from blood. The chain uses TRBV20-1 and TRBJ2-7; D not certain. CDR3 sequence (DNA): TGCAGTGCTAGATACGGCTACGAGCAGTACTTC. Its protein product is CSARYGYEQYF.